These 32 T cell receptor beta chains originate from one sample sequenced in a study of T cell responses to AZD1222 COVID-19 vaccine. TCRdb's copy holds only in-frame clones and misses some; the assay was immunoSEQ multiplex PCR. This sample has some 150,000 clones, with roughly 90% found just once. Source: peripheral blood, taken 28 days after the second AZD1222 dose. The receptors were gathered from an adult who received the AZD1222 COVID-19 vaccine.

The chain joins TRBV7-6 to TRBJ2-2; 7 positions match TRBD2. This CDR3 contains 17 residues. The V gene's germline CDR1 is SGHVS and CDR2 FNYEAQ. The V and J ends lost 1 base and 2 bases, in that order; junction bases with no gene match: 7. CDR3 residues: CASSLVPSGANTGELFF. The CDR3 DNA sequence: TGTGCCAGCAGCTTAGTCCCTAGCGGAGCCAACACCGGGGAGCTGTTTTTT.

This clone came up a few times. The chain uses TRBV5-1 and TRBJ1-2, with D possibly TRBD1 on 5 matching bases. CDR1 and CDR2 from the germline V gene are SGHRS and YFSETQ. The CDR3 has 13 residues. The ends were cut back, 4 bases at V and 3 bases at J, with 10 bases in the middle. CDR3 DNA: TGCGCCAGCAGCCCCGCGGGGGACTATGGCTACACCTTC. Its protein product is CASSPAGDYGYTF.

The chain joins TRBV19 to TRBJ1-2; D not resolved. The CDR3 length is 15 residues. V lost 1 base to trimming and J lost 4 bases, with 13 bases between them. Germline CDR1 reads LNHDA; CDR2 reads SQIVND (reference sequence). The CDR3 bases are TGTGCCAGTAGTATAGCGAAGACCGCGCTCTATGGCTACACCTTC. Protein: CASSIAKTALYGYTF. Complete variable domain (other parts from reference TRBV19 and TRBJ1-2): DGGITQSPKYLFRKEGQNVTLSCEQNLNHDAMYWYRQDPGQGLRLIYYSQIVNDFQKGDIAEGYSVSREKKESFPLTVTSAQKNPTAFYLCASSIAKTALYGYTFGSGTRLTVV.

This chain connects TRBV6-5 to TRBJ2-3, with a tentative D call TRBD2 (5 bases). Trimming shortened V by 10 bases and J by 1 base, and 15 bases separated the two germline ends. The CDR3 loop spans 14 amino acids. Germline lookup yields CDR1 MNHEY and CDR2 SVGAGI. CDR3 region: CATRSLAGTDTQYF. The CDR3 coding sequence is TGTGCCACCAGATCGCTAGCTGGCACAGATACGCAGTATTTT.

The V gene is TRBV19, the J gene TRBJ1-2; 10 bases are shared with TRBD1. CDR1 LNHDA and CDR2 SQIVND come from the germline V gene (reference sequence). The CDR3 extends over 16 amino acids. The J segment lost 4 bases and the V segment lost 5 bases, leaving 10 bases of the junction unmatched. For the CDR3, the DNA is TGTGCCAGTAGTGAAACTCGACAGGGGGCAATCTATGGCTACACCTTC. This codes for CASSETRQGAIYGYTF.

The rearrangement joins TRBV30 to TRBJ1-1; TRBD1 might be the D (6 bases). This CDR3 has 13 amino acids. Trimming removed 2 bases from V and 12 bases from J, with 19 bases in between. Germline assignment: CDR1 GTSNPN and CDR2 SVGIG (reference sequence). CDR3 sequence: CAWSPAVSGTTFF. CDR3 sequence (DNA): TGTGCCTGGAGTCCCGCCGTCTCAGGGACAACTTTCTTT.

In the case of this clone: The same CDR3 can be traced to other DNA sequences in this sample. The chain couples TRBV5-1 to TRBJ2-3, with a possible D match to TRBD1 (6 bases). The CDR3 is made up of 14 amino acids. V lost 0 bases and J lost 3, with 8 bases in between. Germline V gene sequence: CDR1 SGHRS, CDR2 YFSETQ. For the CDR3, the DNA is TGCGCCAGCAGCTTGGGACAGGTGACAGATACGCAGTATTTT. Protein: CASSLGQVTDTQYF.

The V gene is TRBV6-5, the J gene TRBJ1-6, with D perhaps TRBD1 (5 bases). This CDR3 has 12 amino acids. Germline V gene data show CDR1 as MNHEY and CDR2 as SVGAGI. V was trimmed by 6 bases and J by 7 bases, leaving 7 bases between them. The CDR3 is CASRGPNSPLHF. CDR3 coding DNA: TGTGCCAGCAGGGGACCAAATTCACCCCTCCACTTT.

This chain joins TRBV27 and TRBJ2-7, with 8 bases identical to TRBD2. Germline trimming cut 3 bases from V and 5 bases from J; bases unmatched to any gene: 12. Germline CDR1 MNHEY, CDR2 SMNVEV (reference sequence). The CDR3 is 16 amino acids. The CDR3 loop reads CASSFRGGQGAHEQYF. The CDR3 DNA reads as TGTGCCAGCAGTTTTCGGGGGGGGCAGGGAGCCCACGAGCAGTACTTC.

This clone was found once. CDR3 residues: CASSPDRLRGAFF. The CDR3 DNA is TGTGCCAGCAGTCCCGACAGACTGAGGGGAGCTTTCTTT. V is TRBV6-5 and J is TRBJ1-1, with D possibly TRBD1 on 5 matching bases. V lost 5 bases, J lost 10 bases, and 17 bases lay in between. This CDR3 has 13 residues. Germline V CDR1 and CDR2: MNHEY, SVGAGI.

This clone was seen only once. The chain is built from TRBV5-1 and TRBJ2-7, with 8 bases identical to TRBD2. The CDR3 is made up of 15 amino acids. CDR1 and CDR2 from the germline V gene are SGHRS and YFSETQ. Losses at the gene ends were 5 bases for V and 3 bases for J; bases not matched to a gene: 10. This CDR3 reads CASSLLAAGHYEQYF. CDR3 nucleotides: TGCGCCAGCAGTTTACTAGCGGCGGGGCACTACGAGCAGTACTTC. Together with reference TRBV5-1 and TRBJ2-7, the CDR3 gives the full variable domain: KAGVTQTPRYLIKTRGQQVTLSCSPISGHRSVSWYQQTPGQGLQFLFEYFSETQRNKGNFPGRFSGRQFSNSRSEMNVSTLELGDSALYLCASSLLAAGHYEQYFGPGTRLTVT.

The V call is TRBV19, the J call TRBJ1-1; 9 bases agree with TRBD1. Germline V gene sequence: CDR1 LNHDA, CDR2 SQIVND (reference sequence). V shed 7 bases, J shed 3 bases, and the junction held 6 bases outside the gene matches. The CDR3 spans 14 residues. CDR3 sequence reads: CASKRTGVDTEAFF. CDR3 in DNA: TGTGCCAGTAAGAGGACAGGGGTGGACACTGAAGCTTTCTTT.

CDR3 protein: CASGSPNTGELFF. CDR3 sequence (DNA): TGTGCCAGTGGATCTCCCAACACCGGGGAGCTGTTTTTT. This rearrangement joins TRBV28 to TRBJ2-2; no clear D. The CDR3 loop spans 13 amino acids. V lost 9 bases and J 2 bases, leaving 10 bases between the germline ends. Germline V lookup: CDR1 MDHEN, CDR2 SYDVKM.

The chain joins TRBV7-9 to TRBJ2-7; 15 nucleotides match TRBD2. Germline V gene sequence: CDR1 SEHNR, CDR2 FQNEAQ (reference sequence). The CDR3 runs to 17 residues. Trimming cost V 4 bases and J 2 bases; bases outside gene matches: 6. The CDR3 here is CASSSGTSGRYTYEQYF. The CDR3 DNA reads TGTGCCAGCAGCTCGGGGACTAGCGGGAGGTACACCTACGAGCAGTACTTC.

This chain connects TRBV13 to TRBJ2-1; a weak D match, TRBD2 (5 bases). V lost 7 bases to trimming and J lost 4 bases, with 20 bases between them. Germline values: CDR1 PRHDT, CDR2 FYEKMQ (reference sequence). The CDR3 length is 16 residues. The CDR3 DNA sequence: TGTGCCAGCACCCTTTTGACCGGGGAGCGTTACAATGAGCAGTTCTTC. It is translated as CASTLLTGERYNEQFF.

This rearrangement joins TRBV29-1 to TRBJ1-1; D uncertain. V was shortened by 8 bases and J by 0 bases, with 10 bases between the two germline ends. This CDR3 spans 12 amino acids. Germline CDR1 and CDR2: SQVTM and ANQGSEA. The CDR3 here is CSLTGMNTEAFF. In nucleotides, the CDR3 is TGCAGCTTGACGGGGATGAACACTGAAGCTTTCTTT.

J is TRBJ2-7 and V is TRBV5-4; possible D gene TRBD1, 5 bases. Germline CDR1 SGHNT, CDR2 YYREEE (reference sequence). The ends were cut back, 0 bases at V and 3 bases at J, with 16 bases in the middle. The CDR3 runs 16 residues. The CDR3 DNA follows: TGTGCCAGCAGCTTGGGTTTAACAGCTCAGGGCTACGAGCAGTACTTC. It specifies CASSLGLTAQGYEQYF.

In DNA form, the CDR3 reads TGTGCCAGCAGCCCGGGGGACACCTACAATGAGCAGTTCTTC. Its protein is CASSPGDTYNEQFF. This chain connects TRBV3-1 (or the pseudogene TRBV3-2) to TRBJ2-1, with D perhaps assigned TRBD1 or TRBD2 (6 bases each). V dropped 4 bases and J dropped 2 bases, with 9 bases sitting between them. CDR1 and CDR2 from the germline V gene are LGHDT and YNNKEL (reference sequence). The CDR3 loop spans 14 amino acids.

The chain carries TRBV28 and TRBJ1-2; 10 nucleotides align to TRBD1. The CDR3 consists of 14 residues. Unmatched junction bases numbered 6, after V lost 6 bases and J lost 5 bases. Germline CDR1 MDHEN, CDR2 SYDVKM. The CDR3 DNA reads as TGTGCCAGCAGAAAGGACAGGGGGATTTATGGCTACACCTTC. Protein: CASRKDRGIYGYTF.

This clone turned up a few times. The gene calls are TRBV28 and TRBJ2-7, with D tentatively TRBD1 (6 bases). The ends were cut back, 2 bases at V and 6 bases at J, with 14 bases in the middle. Germline V gene sequence: CDR1 MDHEN, CDR2 SYDVKM. This CDR3 has 14 residues. The CDR3 sequence is CASSLGGRRGEQYF. The CDR3 DNA follows: TGTGCCAGCAGTTTAGGGGGCCGAAGGGGCGAGCAGTACTTC.

This rearrangement joins TRBV10-3 to TRBJ2-3, with TRBD1 matching over 12 bases. This CDR3 region has 20 residues. Germline lookup yields CDR1 ENHRY and CDR2 SYGVKD. Trimming removed 2 bases from V and 4 bases from J; junction bases left unmatched: 16. The CDR3 sequence is CAISEPGQGAAIGRADTQYF. CDR3 sequence (DNA): TGTGCCATCAGTGAGCCGGGACAGGGGGCAGCTATCGGGAGAGCAGATACGCAGTATTTT.

This clone was seen once. The chain is built from TRBV7-8 and TRBJ2-5; D is ambiguous. The CDR3 is 13 amino acids. CDR1 is SGHVS and CDR2 is FQNEAQ in the germline V gene. V was clipped by 5 bases and J by 7 bases, with 14 bases between them. The CDR3 nucleotides read TGTGCCAGCAGCCATGGGCTGAAGGGGACCCAGTACTTC. It translates to CASSHGLKGTQYF.

This chain links TRBV27 with TRBJ2-3; D not certain. This CDR3 has 15 residues. V lost 5 bases and J lost 2, with 14 bases in between. Germline lookup yields CDR1 MNHEY and CDR2 SMNVEV (reference sequence). The CDR3 reads CASSVGSINTDTQYF. CDR3 DNA: TGTGCCAGCAGTGTCGGCTCGATAAACACAGATACGCAGTATTTT.

The genes are TRBV3-1 (or the pseudogene TRBV3-2) and TRBJ2-3; D is perhaps TRBD2 (6 bases). This CDR3 comprises 13 residues. V was cut by 5 bases and J by 6 bases, with 12 bases left in between. The germline V gene encodes CDR1 LGHDT and CDR2 YNNKEL (reference sequence). The CDR3 protein is CASSVGSFDTQYF. DNA of the CDR3: TGTGCCAGCAGCGTCGGGAGTTTCGATACGCAGTATTTT.

This clone showed up just once. V and J are TRBV7-9 and TRBJ1-2, with a tentative D call TRBD1 (6 bases). V was clipped by 4 bases and J by 4 bases, with 13 bases between them. CDR3 length: 14 amino acids. The V gene's germline CDR1 is SEHNR and CDR2 FQNEAQ (reference sequence). The CDR3: CASSYSDRTYGYTF. The DNA for the CDR3 is TGTGCCAGCAGCTACTCAGACAGGACCTATGGCTACACCTTC.

V gene TRBV2 combines with J gene TRBJ1-1; D possibly corresponds to TRBD1 (5 bases). The CDR3 loop spans 13 amino acids. Per germline, CDR1 SNHLY and CDR2 FYNNEI. The ends were cut back, 3 bases at V and 3 bases at J, with 8 bases in the middle. The CDR3 region has the DNA TGTGCCAGCAGTGACGTCAGGGACACTGAAGCTTTCTTT. It yields the protein CASSDVRDTEAFF.

A single count supports this clone. This chain uses TRBV5-4 with TRBJ1-1; D remains ambiguous. V lost 0 bases to trimming and J lost 4 bases, with 1 base between them. This CDR3 contains 11 residues. Per germline, CDR1 SGHNT and CDR2 YYREEE (reference sequence). For the CDR3, the DNA is TGTGCCAGCAGCTTGGGCACTGAAGCTTTCTTT. It yields the protein CASSLGTEAFF.

The rearrangement joins TRBV10-3 to TRBJ1-5; D remains unclear. The CDR3 totals 14 residues. Trimming shortened V by 3 bases and J by 3 bases, and 9 bases separated the two germline ends. Germline V gives CDR1 ENHRY, CDR2 SYGVKD. CDR3 DNA: TGTGCCATCAGTGACTCGGTTGACAATCAGCCCCAGCATTTT. Amino acids: CAISDSVDNQPQHF.

The chain carries TRBV2 and TRBJ2-7; D gene ambiguous. The V end lost 6 bases, the J end lost 2 bases, and 11 bases lay between the germline ends. The CDR3 consists of 13 residues. The germline V gene encodes CDR1 SNHLY and CDR2 FYNNEI. CDR3 bases: TGTGCCAGCAGGGACGGGTCTCCCTACGAGCAGTACTTC. Encoded protein: CASRDGSPYEQYF.

The genes are TRBV2 and TRBJ2-1; TRBD2 agrees at 9 bases. The CDR3 has 13 residues. Germline V gene sequence: CDR1 SNHLY, CDR2 FYNNEI. After removal of 11 bases from V and 8 bases from J, the junction contained 10 bases not matched to a gene. CDR3 bases: TGTGCCTCCCTAGGTAGCGGGAGTTATGAGCAGTTCTTC. The encoded protein is CASLGSGSYEQFF.

This chain uses TRBV5-1 with TRBJ1-6; 7 bases map to TRBD1. J was trimmed by 5 bases and V by 7 bases; bases with no gene match: 3. This CDR3 has 13 residues. CDR1 is SGHRS and CDR2 is YFSETQ in the germline V gene. CDR3 nucleotide sequence: TGCGCCAGCGGGACAGACGATAATTCACCCCTCCACTTT. Its protein product is CASGTDDNSPLHF.

V usage is TRBV19 and J usage is TRBJ1-1; no clear D. CDR1 and CDR2 from the germline V gene are LNHDA and SQIVND (reference sequence). The CDR3 sequence is 10 residues long. Trimming removed 8 bases at V and 4 bases at J, with 5 bases between. This CDR3 reads CASSVTEAFF. In nucleotides, the CDR3 is TGTGCCAGTTCCGTCACTGAAGCTTTCTTT.